Given below is one T cell receptor beta chain in context. This clone was detected once. Which antigen it targets is not known. The record has no base qualities; no much larger clone is one base away. TCRbeta CDR3 regions were amplified from genomic DNA using the immunoSEQ Assay, a bias-controlled multiplex PCR. In the paper's pipeline: Within the assay, amplification of reference gene primers was used to estimate how many nucleated cells each sample contained. To quantify the absolute abundance of each unique TCRbeta CDR3 rearrangement, sequence reads were collapsed and filtered. For each sample, productive Simpson clonality was calculated as the square root of Simpson's diversity index across productive rearrangements. TCRdb holds this immuneACCESS table with in-frame rearrangements only. Some clones are missing; in checked studies, unresolved V genes explain under half, and the rest has no known cause. The V and J calls and clone size are taken from that table; D and trimming were inferred from the DNA. The sample data list around 280,000 clones, and 90% of these were observed just once. The ten largest clonotypes hold roughly 1.6% of the sample.

V and J are truncated by 1 base and 9 bases respectively, leaving an intervening sequence of 17 bases. CDR1 SGHDT and CDR2 YYEEEE were looked up in the germline V gene. From cysteine to phenylalanine, the CDR3 is 15 amino acids long. Only the CDR3 region is kept as DNA, spanning 45 bases read in frame from base 1. This sample was included in a study of blood T cell repertoires in COVID-19 (TCRdb year 2020). About the investigation overall: Samples covering the acute and convalescent phases of COVID-19 were provided by collaborators in the United States, Italy and Spain. The material from the prospective study consisted of cDNA or gDNA derived from T cells, B-cell-depleted T cells, or PBMCs. The dataset comprised deeply sampled blood TCRbeta repertoires from subjects exposed to, actively infected with, or recovered from COVID-19. The repertoires were released in a freely available public database intended as a resource for research on the immune response to SARS-CoV-2. The samples were drawn from the first 160 participants of the ongoing ImmuneRACE study and from more than 1,000 subjects provided by 6 global collaborators. A de-identified subject ID, COVID-19 status, age in years and sex were almost always included in the sample metadata. Where HLA class I and class II types were available, the types were taken from metadata supplied by the sample provider, not from assay-based typing.

The research as a whole found: How much clinical and demographic metadata was included differed by source and by participant, and the metadata was provided uncurated.

Participants in the prospective study were enrolled through a virtual design, were aged roughly 18 to 100 years, and lived in under 25 United States geographic areas. In the prospective study, participants were assigned to cohorts based on the clinical history participants reported in a screening survey and a study questionnaire. In the prospective study, whole blood, serum and a nasopharyngeal or oropharyngeal swab were collected from each participant by mobile phlebotomists. Additional blood draws and questionnaires over a 2-month period could optionally be provided by prospective study participants. Prospective study blood samples were shipped either frozen or at room temperature before DNA extraction.

This chain is built from TRBV5-6 and TRBJ1-5, with TRBD1 as a weak D call on 6 bases. This clonotype originated in a woman in her late teens or twenties with acute COVID-19. Sequenced sample: PBMCs or T cells enriched from blood (not recorded which). The CDR3: CASSLRWGRDRPQHF. The DNA is TGTGCCAGCAGCTTGAGGTGGGGGCGAGATCGGCCCCAGCATTTT.